This T cell receptor beta chain derives from a study of cytomegalovirus exposure and HLA in healthy donors. Study results and caveats: High sensitivity and specificity were reportedly achieved when the classifier diagnosed cytomegalovirus status. Subsequent analysis of the approximately 120 validation repertoires found a tendency for first-cohort TCR clusters to co-occur. Cytomegalovirus-associated TCR beta chains were listed, numbering some 150.

The CDR3 sequence is 14 residues long. With 3 bases removed from V and 2 bases from J, the gap between germline ends came to 9 bases. The V gene's germline CDR1 is MNHEY and CDR2 SMNVEV (reference sequence). Using immunoSEQ multiplex PCR, the repertoire was profiled, and TCRdb retains in-frame clones only, with some absent. The sample lists 110,000 or so clones, around 86% occurring once. The donors were in the approximately 120-subject validation cohort, distinct from the roughly 600-subject first cohort. As regards this clone: Its antigen is still unknown.

The gene calls are TRBV27 and TRBJ2-3; D gene uncertain. The clonotype originates from a young man in good health and CMV-seronegative. Specimen: PBMCs. CDR3 DNA: TGTGCCAGCAGTTTGATGGCCAACACAGATACGCAGTATTTT. This codes for CASSLMANTDTQYF.